This TCR beta chain was found in a study of cytomegalovirus exposure and HLA in healthy donors. Study-level findings and limits: As a later analysis showed, several of the most significant clusters appeared to be linked to common viral pathogens. In presence/absence analyses, roughly uniform sequencing depth across donors was assumed.

In regard to this clone: Its antigen is undetermined.

Primers: 60 Vbeta forward and 13 Jbeta reverse. Repertoires were generated with immunoSEQ multiplex PCR, while TCRdb's copy carries only in-frame clones and drops some. The sample has 220,000 or so clones; around 86% are singletons. V was shortened by 0 bases and J by 0 bases, with 13 bases between the two germline ends. CDR1 and CDR2 (germline): SGHRS, YFSETQ. CDR3 length equals 16 residues. The sequence was obtained from a woman aged 35 to 49 in good health and CMV-seronegative. What was sequenced was PBMCs. The chain has TRBV5-1 and TRBJ2-7, with D tentatively TRBD2 (6 bases). CDR3 region: CASSLGSRGTSYEQYF. The CDR3 nucleotides are TGCGCCAGCAGCTTGGGGTCGCGGGGAACCTCCTACGAGCAGTACTTC.